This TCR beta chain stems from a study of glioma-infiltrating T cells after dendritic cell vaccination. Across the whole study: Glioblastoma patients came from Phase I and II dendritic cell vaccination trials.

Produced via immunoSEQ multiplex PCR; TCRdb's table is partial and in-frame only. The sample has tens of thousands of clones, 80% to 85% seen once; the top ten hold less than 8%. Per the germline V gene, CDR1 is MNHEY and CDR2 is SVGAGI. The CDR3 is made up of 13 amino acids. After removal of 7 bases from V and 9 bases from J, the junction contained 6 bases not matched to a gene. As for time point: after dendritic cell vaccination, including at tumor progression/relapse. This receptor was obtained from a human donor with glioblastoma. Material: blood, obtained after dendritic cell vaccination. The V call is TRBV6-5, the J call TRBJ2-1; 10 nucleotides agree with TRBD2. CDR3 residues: CASTSGGGFEQFF. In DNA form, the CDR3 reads TGTGCCAGCACTAGCGGGGGTGGATTTGAGCAGTTCTTC.